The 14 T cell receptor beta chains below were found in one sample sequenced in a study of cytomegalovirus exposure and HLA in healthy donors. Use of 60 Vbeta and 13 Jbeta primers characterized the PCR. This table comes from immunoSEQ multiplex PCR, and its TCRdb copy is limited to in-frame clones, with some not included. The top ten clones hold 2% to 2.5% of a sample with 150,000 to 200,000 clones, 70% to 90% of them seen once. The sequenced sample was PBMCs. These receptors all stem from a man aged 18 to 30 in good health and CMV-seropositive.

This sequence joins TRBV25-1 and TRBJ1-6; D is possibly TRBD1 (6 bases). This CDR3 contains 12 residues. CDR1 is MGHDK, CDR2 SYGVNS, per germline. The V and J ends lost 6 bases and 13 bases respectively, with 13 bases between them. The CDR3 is CASRDLQGPLHF. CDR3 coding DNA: TGTGCCAGCAGAGATCTTCAGGGGCCCCTCCACTTT.

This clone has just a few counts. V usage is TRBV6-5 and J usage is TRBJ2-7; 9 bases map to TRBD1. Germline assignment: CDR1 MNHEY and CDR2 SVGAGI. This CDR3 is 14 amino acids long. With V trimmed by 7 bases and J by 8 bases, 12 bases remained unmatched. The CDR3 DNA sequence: TGTGCCAGCATGCCGGGGGACAGGGCCTCGAAGCAGTACTTC. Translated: CASMPGDRASKQYF.

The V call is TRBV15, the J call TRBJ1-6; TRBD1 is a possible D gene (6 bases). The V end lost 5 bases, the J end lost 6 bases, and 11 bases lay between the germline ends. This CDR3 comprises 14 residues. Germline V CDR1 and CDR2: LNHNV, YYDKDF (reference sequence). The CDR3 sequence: CATSGQGPNSPLHF. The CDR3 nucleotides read TGTGCCACCAGCGGTCAGGGGCCTAATTCACCCCTCCACTTT.

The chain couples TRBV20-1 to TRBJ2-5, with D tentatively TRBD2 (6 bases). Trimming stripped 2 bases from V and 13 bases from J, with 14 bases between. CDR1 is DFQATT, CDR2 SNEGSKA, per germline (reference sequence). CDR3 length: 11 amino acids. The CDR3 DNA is TGCAGTGCTAGATCCGGGACTGAGCCGTACTTC. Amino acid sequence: CSARSGTEPYF.

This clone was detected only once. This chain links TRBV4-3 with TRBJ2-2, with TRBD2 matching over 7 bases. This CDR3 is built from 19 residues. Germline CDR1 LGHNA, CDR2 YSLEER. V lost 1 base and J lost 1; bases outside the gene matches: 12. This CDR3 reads CASSQGFQGGGQNTGELFF. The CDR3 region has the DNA TGCGCCAGCAGCCAAGGGTTCCAAGGCGGGGGTCAGAACACCGGGGAGCTGTTTTTT.

Written as DNA, the CDR3 is TGCGCCAGCAGCCAAGAAGCGGGGTTTTTTACTAGCACAGATACGCAGTATTTT. This gives the protein CASSQEAGFFTSTDTQYF. The J gene is TRBJ2-3, the V gene TRBV4-3; 7 bases are shared with TRBD2. With V trimmed by 0 bases and J by 0 bases, 9 bases remained unmatched. CDR1 and CDR2 (germline): LGHNA, YSLEER. The CDR3 length is 18 residues.

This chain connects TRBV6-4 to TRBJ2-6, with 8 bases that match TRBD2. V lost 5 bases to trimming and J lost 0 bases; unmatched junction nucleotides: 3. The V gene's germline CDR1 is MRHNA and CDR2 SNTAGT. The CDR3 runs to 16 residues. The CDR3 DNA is TGTGCCAGCAGTACCGGGACTAGCTCTGGGGCCAACGTCCTGACTTTC. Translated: CASSTGTSSGANVLTF.

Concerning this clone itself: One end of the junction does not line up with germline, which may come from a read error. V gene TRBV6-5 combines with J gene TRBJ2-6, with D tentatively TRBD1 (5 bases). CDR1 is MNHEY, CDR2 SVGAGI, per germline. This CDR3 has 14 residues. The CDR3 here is CASSRSSGANGLTF. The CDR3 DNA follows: TGTGCCAGCAGCAGGAGCTCTGGGGCCAACGGCCTGACTTTC.

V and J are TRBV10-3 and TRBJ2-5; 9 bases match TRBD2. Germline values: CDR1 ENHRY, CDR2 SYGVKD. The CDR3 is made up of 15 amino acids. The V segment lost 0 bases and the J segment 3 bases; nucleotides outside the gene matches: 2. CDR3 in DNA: TGTGCCATCAGTGAGTCCGCGGGGGGGGAAGAGACCCAGTACTTC. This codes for CAISESAGGEETQYF.

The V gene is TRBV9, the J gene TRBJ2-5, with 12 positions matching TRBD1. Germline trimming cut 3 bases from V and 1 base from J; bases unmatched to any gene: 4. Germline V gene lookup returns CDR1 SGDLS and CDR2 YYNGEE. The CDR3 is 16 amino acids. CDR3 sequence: CASSGGDRGLQETQYF. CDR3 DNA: TGTGCCAGCAGCGGGGGGGACAGGGGGCTCCAAGAGACCCAGTACTTC. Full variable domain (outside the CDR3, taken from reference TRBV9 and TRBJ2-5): DSGVTQTPKHLITATGQRVTLRCSPRSGDLSVYWYQQSLDQGLQFLIQYYNGEERAKGNILERFSAQQFPDLHSELNLSSLELGDSALYFCASSGGDRGLQETQYFGPGTRLLVL.

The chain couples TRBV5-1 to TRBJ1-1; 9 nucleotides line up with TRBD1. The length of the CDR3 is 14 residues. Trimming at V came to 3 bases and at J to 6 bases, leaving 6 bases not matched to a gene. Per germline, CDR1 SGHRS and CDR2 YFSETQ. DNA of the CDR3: TGCGCCAGCAGCTCGGGGACAGGGCCCCCTGAAGCTTTCTTT. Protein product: CASSSGTGPPEAFF.

CDR3 region: CASSGTGGQDEQFF. DNA of the CDR3: TGTGCCAGCAGTGGGACAGGGGGCCAGGATGAGCAGTTCTTC. The genes are TRBV6-4 and TRBJ2-1; 11 nucleotides agree with TRBD1. CDR1 MRHNA and CDR2 SNTAGT come from the germline V gene. CDR3 length equals 14 residues. With V trimmed by 4 bases and J by 8 bases, 4 bases remained unmatched.

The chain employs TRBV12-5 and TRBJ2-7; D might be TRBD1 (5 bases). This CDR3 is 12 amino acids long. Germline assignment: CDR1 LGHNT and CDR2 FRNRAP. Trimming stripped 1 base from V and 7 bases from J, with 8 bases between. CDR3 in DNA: TGTGCTAGTGGTTTGGCTAGGGGTGAGCAGTACTTC. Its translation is CASGLARGEQYF.

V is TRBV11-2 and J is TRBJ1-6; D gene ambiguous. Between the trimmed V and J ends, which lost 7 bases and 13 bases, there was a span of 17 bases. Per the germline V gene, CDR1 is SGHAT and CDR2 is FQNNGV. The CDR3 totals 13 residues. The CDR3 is CASTFPPNMPLHF. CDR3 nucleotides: TGTGCCAGCACCTTTCCTCCTAATATGCCCCTCCACTTT. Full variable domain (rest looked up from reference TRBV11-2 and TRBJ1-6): EAGVAQSPRYKIIEKRQSVAFWCNPISGHATLYWYQQILGQGPKLLIQFQNNGVVDDSQLPKDRFSAERLKGVDSTLKIQPAKLEDSAVYLCASTFPPNMPLHFGNGTRLTVT.